The clone carrying this T cell receptor beta chain showed up just once. The CDR3 runs to 15 residues. Germline loops: CDR1 SNHLY, CDR2 FYNNEI. Deletions cut 2 bases from V and 11 bases from J, with 18 bases between. Authors' data handling: Estimates of nucleated cell counts were drawn from the amplification of reference gene primers. Assay used: immunoSEQ multiplex PCR; TCRdb lists only in-frame clones, some missing. V and J calls plus clone size are reproduced from that table; the DNA served to infer D and trimming. Among more than 200,000 clones listed, around four fifths were seen once. The data were obtained in a study of blood T cell repertoires in COVID-19. About the study: In each case, the material was cDNA or gDNA derived from T cells, B-cell-depleted T cells, or PBMCs.

This rearrangement joins TRBV2 to TRBJ1-4, with a possible D match to TRBD1 (6 bases). The sample comprised peripheral blood. The origin of this receptor is a man aged 35-49 years with active or convalescent COVID-19. CDR3 sequence reads: CASSEPAGGAGKLFF. The CDR3 region has the DNA TGTGCCAGCAGTGAACCGGCGGGGGGCGCCGGGAAACTGTTTTTT.